Reported below is one T cell receptor (beta chain). Its specificity is unknown. The entry originates in a study of T-cell memory formation after mild COVID-19. Study observations and caveats: Cross-reactive memory apparently joined, as some responding clones appeared in pre-infection memory. The study found contracting CD4+ clones mainly in CM and EM and contracting CD8+ clones in EMRA. CD4/CD8 balance characterized clones contracting day 15 to 85, and CD4+ skew characterized later expanders.

Using its own MiXCR run on the 5' RACE reads, TCRdb lists one record per CDR3 protein. This table has roughly 580,000 distinct CDR3 sequences, about a sixth appearing once. The receptor comes from an adult woman who had mild COVID-19 (a few samples of this study predate the infection). Cell type and time point are not known. The material sequenced was PBMCs or a T cell subset sorted from them (not recorded which).

CDR3 region: CSVELQGVRAYEQYF. CDR3 coding DNA: TGCAGCGTTGAACTACAGGGGGTCAGGGCCTACGAGCAGTACTTC. The chain links TRBV29-1 to TRBJ2-7; 8 nucleotides align to TRBD1. CDR1 SQVTM and CDR2 ANQGSEA come from the germline V gene. Trimming removed 2 bases from V and 2 bases from J; junction bases left unmatched: 8. The CDR3 contains 15 residues.